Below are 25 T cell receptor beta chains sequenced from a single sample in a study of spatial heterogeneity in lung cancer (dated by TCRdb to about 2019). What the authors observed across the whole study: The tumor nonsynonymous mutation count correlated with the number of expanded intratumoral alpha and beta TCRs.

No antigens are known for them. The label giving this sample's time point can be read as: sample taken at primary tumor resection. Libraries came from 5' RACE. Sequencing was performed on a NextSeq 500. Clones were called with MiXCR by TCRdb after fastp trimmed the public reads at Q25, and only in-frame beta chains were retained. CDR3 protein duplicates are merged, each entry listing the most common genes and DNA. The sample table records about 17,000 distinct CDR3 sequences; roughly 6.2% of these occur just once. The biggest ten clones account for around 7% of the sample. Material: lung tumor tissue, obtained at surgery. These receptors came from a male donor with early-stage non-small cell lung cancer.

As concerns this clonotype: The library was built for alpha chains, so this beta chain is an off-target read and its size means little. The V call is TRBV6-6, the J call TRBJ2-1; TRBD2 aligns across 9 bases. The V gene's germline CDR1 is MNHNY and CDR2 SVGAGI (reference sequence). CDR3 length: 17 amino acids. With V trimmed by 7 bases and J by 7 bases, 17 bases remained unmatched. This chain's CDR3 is CASTPNSGRPSGNEQFF. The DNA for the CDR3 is TGTGCCAGCACCCCCAATAGCGGGAGACCCTCTGGGAATGAGCAGTTCTTC.

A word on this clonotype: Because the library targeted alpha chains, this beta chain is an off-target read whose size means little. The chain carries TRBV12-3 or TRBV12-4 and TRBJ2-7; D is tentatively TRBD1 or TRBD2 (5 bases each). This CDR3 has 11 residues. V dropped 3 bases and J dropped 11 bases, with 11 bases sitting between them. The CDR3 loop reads CASSFGTSKYF. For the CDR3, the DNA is TGTGCCAGCAGTTTTGGGACGTCGAAGTACTTC.

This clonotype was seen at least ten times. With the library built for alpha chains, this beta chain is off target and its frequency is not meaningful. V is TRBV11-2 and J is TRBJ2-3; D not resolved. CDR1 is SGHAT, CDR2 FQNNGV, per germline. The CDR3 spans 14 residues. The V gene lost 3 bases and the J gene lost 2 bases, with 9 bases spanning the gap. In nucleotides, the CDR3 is TGTGCCAGCAGCTTTTCGGCCAACACAGATACGCAGTATTTT. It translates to CASSFSANTDTQYF. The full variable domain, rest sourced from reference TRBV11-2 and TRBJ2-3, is EAGVAQSPRYKIIEKRQSVAFWCNPISGHATLYWYQQILGQGPKLLIQFQNNGVVDDSQLPKDRFSAERLKGVDSTLKIQPAKLEDSAVYLCASSFSANTDTQYFGPGTRLTVL.

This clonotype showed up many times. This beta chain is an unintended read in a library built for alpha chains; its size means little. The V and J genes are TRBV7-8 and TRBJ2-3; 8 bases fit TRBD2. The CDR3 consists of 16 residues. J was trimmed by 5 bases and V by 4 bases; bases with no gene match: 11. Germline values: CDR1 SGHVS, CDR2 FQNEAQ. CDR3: CASSSQASRGGDTQYF. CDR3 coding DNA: TGTGCCAGCAGCTCTCAGGCCTCTCGGGGGGGAGATACGCAGTATTTT.

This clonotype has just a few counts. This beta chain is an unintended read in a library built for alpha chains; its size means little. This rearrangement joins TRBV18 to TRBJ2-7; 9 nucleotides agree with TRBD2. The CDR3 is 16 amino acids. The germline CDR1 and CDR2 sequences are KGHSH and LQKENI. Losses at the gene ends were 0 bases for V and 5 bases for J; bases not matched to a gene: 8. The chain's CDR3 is CASSPPSSGGVHEQYF. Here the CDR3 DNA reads TGTGCCAGCTCACCACCAAGTAGCGGGGGTGTCCACGAGCAGTACTTC.

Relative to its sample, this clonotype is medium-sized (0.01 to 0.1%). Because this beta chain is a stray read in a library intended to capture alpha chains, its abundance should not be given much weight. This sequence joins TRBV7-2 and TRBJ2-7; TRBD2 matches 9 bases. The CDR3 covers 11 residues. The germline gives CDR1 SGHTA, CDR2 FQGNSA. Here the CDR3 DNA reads TGTGCTAGCGGGGGCTCCTACGAGCAGTACTTC. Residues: CASGGSYEQYF. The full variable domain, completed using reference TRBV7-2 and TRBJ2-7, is GAGVSQSPSNKVTEKGKDVELRCDPISGHTALYWYRQSLGQGLEFLIYFQGNSAPDKSGLPSDRFSAERTGGSVSTLTIQRTQQEDSAVYLCASGGSYEQYFGPGTRLTVT.

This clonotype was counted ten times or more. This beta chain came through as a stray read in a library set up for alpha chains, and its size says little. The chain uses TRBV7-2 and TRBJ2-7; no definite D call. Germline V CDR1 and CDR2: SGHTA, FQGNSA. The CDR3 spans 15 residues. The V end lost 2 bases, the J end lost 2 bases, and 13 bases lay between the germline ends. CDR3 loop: CASSLRRTGPYEQYF. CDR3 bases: TGTGCCAGCAGCTTACGGCGGACGGGTCCCTACGAGCAGTACTTC. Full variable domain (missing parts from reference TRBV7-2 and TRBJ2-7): GAGVSQSPSNKVTEKGKDVELRCDPISGHTALYWYRQSLGQGLEFLIYFQGNSAPDKSGLPSDRFSAERTGGSVSTLTIQRTQQEDSAVYLCASSLRRTGPYEQYFGPGTRLTVT.

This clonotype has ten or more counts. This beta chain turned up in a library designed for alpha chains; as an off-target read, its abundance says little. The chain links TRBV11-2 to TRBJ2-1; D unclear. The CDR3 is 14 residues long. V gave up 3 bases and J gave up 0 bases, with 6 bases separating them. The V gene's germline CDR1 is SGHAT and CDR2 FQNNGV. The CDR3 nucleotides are TGTGCCAGCAGCTTGGGTTCCTCCTACAATGAGCAGTTCTTC. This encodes CASSLGSSYNEQFF. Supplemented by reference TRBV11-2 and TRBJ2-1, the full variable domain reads EAGVAQSPRYKIIEKRQSVAFWCNPISGHATLYWYQQILGQGPKLLIQFQNNGVVDDSQLPKDRFSAERLKGVDSTLKIQPAKLEDSAVYLCASSLGSSYNEQFFGPGTRLTVL.

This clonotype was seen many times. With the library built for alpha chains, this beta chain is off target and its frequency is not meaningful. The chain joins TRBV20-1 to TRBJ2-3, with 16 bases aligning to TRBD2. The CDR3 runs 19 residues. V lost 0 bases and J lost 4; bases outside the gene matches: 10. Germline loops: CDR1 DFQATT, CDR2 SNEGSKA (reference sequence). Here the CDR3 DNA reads TGCAGTGCTAGAGACCGGACCGGGACTAGCGGGAGGGATTCAGATACGCAGTATTTT. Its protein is CSARDRTGTSGRDSDTQYF.

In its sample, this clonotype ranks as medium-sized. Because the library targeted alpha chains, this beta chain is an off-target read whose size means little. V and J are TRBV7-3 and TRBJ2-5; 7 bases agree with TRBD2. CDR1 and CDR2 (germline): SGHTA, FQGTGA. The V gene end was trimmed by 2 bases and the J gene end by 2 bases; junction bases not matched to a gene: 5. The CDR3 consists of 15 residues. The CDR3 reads CASSLGGEGQETQYF. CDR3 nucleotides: TGTGCCAGCAGCTTAGGAGGGGAGGGTCAAGAGACCCAGTACTTC.

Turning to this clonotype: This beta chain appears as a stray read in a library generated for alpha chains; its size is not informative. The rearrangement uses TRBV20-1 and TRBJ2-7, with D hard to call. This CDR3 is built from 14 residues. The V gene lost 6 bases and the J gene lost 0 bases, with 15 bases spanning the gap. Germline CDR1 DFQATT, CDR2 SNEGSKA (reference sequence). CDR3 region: CSALLRKASYEQYF. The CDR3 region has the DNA TGCAGTGCCCTTTTAAGGAAAGCCTCCTACGAGCAGTACTTC.

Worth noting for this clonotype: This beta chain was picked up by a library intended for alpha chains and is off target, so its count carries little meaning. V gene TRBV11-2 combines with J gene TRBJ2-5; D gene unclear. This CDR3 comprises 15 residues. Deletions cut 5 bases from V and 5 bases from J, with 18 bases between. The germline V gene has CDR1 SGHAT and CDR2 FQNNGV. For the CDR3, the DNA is TGTGCCAGCAGCCCAACACAAACCTCAACGGAGACCCAGTACTTC. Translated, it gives CASSPTQTSTETQYF. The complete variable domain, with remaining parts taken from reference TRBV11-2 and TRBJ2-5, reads EAGVAQSPRYKIIEKRQSVAFWCNPISGHATLYWYQQILGQGPKLLIQFQNNGVVDDSQLPKDRFSAERLKGVDSTLKIQPAKLEDSAVYLCASSPTQTSTETQYFGPGTRLLVL.

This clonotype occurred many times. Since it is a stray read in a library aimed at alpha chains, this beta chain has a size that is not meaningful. The DNA of the CDR3 is TGTGCCAGCAGCTACCAGGAGTACCAAGAGACCCAGTACTTC. Its translation: CASSYQEYQETQYF. The rearrangement links TRBV6-2 or TRBV6-3 to TRBJ2-5; D is unresolved. The V and J ends lost 6 bases and 0 bases respectively, with 11 bases between them. The germline gives CDR1 MNHEY, CDR2 SVGEGT. This CDR3 has 14 residues.

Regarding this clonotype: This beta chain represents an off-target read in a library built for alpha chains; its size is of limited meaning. The CDR3 nucleotides read TGTGCCAGCAGCGAAGGACAGGGAGGCTATGGCTACACCTTC. Translation gives CASSEGQGGYGYTF. The chain uses TRBV7-2 and TRBJ1-2; 8 bases are shared with TRBD1. The J segment lost 4 bases and the V segment lost 5 bases, leaving 6 bases of the junction unmatched. The CDR3 length is 14 residues. Germline V CDR1 and CDR2: SGHTA, FQGNSA.

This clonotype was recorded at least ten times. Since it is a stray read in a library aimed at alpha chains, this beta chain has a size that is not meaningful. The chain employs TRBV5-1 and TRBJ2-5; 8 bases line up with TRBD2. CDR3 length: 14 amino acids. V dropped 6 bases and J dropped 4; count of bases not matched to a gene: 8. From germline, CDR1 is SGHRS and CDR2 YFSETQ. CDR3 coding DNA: TGCGCCAGCACCACTAGCGGTACGGCAGAGACCCAGTACTTC. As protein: CASTTSGTAETQYF.

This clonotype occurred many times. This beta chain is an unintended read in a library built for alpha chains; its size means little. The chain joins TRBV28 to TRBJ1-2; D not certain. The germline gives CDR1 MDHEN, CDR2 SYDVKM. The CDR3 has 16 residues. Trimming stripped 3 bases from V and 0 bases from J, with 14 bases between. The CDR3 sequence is CASSFSGLPANYGYTF. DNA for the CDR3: TGTGCCAGCAGTTTTTCCGGACTCCCAGCTAACTATGGCTACACCTTC.

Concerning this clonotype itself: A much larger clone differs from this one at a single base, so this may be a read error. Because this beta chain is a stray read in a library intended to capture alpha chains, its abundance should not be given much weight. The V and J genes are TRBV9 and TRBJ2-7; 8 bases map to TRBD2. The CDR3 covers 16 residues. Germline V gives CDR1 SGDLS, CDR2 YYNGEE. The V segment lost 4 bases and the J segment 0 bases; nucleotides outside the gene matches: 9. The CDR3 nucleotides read TGTGCCAGCAGCCCCGGGATTAGCGGGGTCTCCTACGAGCAGTACTTC. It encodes CASSPGISGVSYEQYF.

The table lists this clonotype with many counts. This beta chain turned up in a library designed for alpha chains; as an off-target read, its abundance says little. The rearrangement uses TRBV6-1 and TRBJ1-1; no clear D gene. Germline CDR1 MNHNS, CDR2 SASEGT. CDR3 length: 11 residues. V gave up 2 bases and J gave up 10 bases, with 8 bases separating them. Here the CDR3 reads CASSERVGAFF. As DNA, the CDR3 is TGTGCCAGCAGTGAACGGGTCGGAGCTTTCTTT.

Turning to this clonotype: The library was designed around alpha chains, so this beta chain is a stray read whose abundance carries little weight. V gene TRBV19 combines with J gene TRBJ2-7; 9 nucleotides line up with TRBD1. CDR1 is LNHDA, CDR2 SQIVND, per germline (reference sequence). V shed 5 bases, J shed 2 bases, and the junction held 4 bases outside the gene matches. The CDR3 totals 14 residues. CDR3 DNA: TGTGCCAGTAGTCCCGGGACAGGGCCCTACGAGCAGTACTTC. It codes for CASSPGTGPYEQYF.

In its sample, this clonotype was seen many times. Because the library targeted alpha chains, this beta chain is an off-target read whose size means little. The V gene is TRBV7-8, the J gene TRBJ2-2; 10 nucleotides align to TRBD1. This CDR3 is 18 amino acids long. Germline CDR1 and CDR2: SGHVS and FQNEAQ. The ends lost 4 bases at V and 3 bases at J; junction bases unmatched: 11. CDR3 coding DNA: TGTGCCAGCAGCTCCCTCCTGGGGGACAGGGGATACACCGGGGAGCTGTTTTTT. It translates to CASSSLLGDRGYTGELFF.

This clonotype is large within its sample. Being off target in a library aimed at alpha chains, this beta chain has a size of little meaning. The CDR3 nucleotides read TGTGCCAGCAGCCAAGTTTTCCACGAGCAGTACTTC. It encodes CASSQVFHEQYF. The rearrangement uses TRBV14 and TRBJ2-7, with D unclear. The V end was cut by 1 base, the J end by 5 bases, with 6 bases between. CDR1 and CDR2 (germline): SGHDN, FVKESK. The CDR3 sequence is 12 residues long.

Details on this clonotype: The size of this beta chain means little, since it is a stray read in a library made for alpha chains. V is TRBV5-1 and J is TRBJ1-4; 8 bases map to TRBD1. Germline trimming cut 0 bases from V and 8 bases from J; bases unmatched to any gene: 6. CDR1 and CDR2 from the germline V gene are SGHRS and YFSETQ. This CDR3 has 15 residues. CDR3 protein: CASSLEAGGREKLFF. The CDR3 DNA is TGCGCCAGCAGCTTGGAAGCAGGGGGCAGGGAAAAACTGTTTTTT.

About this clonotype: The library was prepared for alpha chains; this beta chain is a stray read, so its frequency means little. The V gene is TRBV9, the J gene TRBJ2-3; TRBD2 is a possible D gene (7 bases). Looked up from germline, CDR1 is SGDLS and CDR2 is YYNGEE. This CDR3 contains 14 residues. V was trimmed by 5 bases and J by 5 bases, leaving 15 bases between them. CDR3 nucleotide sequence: TGTGCCAGCAGTCGTTCGGGGGGCAAAGATACGCAGTATTTT. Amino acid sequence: CASSRSGGKDTQYF.

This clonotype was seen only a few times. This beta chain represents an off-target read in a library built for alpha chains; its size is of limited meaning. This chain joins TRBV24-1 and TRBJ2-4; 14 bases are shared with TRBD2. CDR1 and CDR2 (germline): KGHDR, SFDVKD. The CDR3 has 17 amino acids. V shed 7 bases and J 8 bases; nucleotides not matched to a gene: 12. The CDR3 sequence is CATSATSGRAGEDIQYF. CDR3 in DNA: TGTGCCACCAGCGCGACTAGCGGGAGGGCGGGGGAAGACATTCAGTACTTC.

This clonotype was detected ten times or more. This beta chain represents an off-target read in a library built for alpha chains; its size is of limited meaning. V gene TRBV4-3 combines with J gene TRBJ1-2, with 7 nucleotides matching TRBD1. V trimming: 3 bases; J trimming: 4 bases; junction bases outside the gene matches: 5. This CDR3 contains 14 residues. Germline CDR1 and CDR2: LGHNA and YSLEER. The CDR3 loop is CASSQPDRAYGYTF. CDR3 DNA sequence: TGCGCCAGCAGCCAGCCCGACAGGGCCTATGGCTACACCTTC.